The sequence of this T cell receptor beta chain was determined in a study of control samples from healthy donors and cancer patients. Profiling relied on immunoSEQ multiplex PCR, and the TCRdb table lists in-frame clones only, not all of them. This sample carries 90,000 to 110,000 clones, over 75% of them seen once, and the ten largest clones take roughly 4%. The V gene's germline CDR1 is SEHNR and CDR2 FQNEAQ (reference sequence). This CDR3 has 14 residues. The germline V and J ends were trimmed by 1 base and 1 base, with 4 bases remaining between them. Notes on this clone: The sample holds other DNA sequences that translate to the same CDR3.

V gene TRBV7-9 combines with J gene TRBJ2-2; no clear D. The clonotype was recovered from a human donor in good health. The donor label of this sample is uncertain. The sequencing sample was made of blood. The CDR3 coding sequence is TGTGCCAGCAGCTTAGACAGGAACACCGGGGAGCTGTTTTTT. Its translation is CASSLDRNTGELFF.